This TCR beta chain came from a study of early T cells in non-severe SARS-CoV-2 infection. MiXCR, run by TCRdb on the 5' RACE reads, gives a single entry per CDR3 protein. The sample yields nearly 50,000 distinct CDR3 sequences, around 6.5% seen once. V lost 3 bases and J lost 1, with 9 bases in between. Germline lookup yields CDR1 ENHRY and CDR2 SYGVKD. There are 14 residues in the CDR3. This clonotype was detected a few times. This specimen consisted of whole blood, obtained at baseline. The rearrangement uses TRBV10-3 and TRBJ1-2; no firm D call. The receptor's source is an adult who was a healthcare worker with PCR-confirmed SARS-CoV-2 infection or an uninfected control (not recorded which). The CDR3 sequence is CAISERPFNYGYTF. The CDR3 DNA sequence: TGTGCCATCAGTGAACGACCGTTTAACTATGGCTACACCTTC.